This T cell receptor beta chain was identified during a study of breast tumors, draining lymph nodes, adjacent tissues. The CDR3 is 15 residues long. V was trimmed by 0 bases and J by 2 bases, leaving 11 bases between them. Germline loops: CDR1 SGHRS, CDR2 YFSETQ. TCRdb reprocessed the multiplex PCR reads via MiXCR and lists one record per CDR3 protein. The sample includes about 200,000 distinct CDR3 sequences, less than 40% of them seen just once. This clonotype was picked up a small number of times. Axillary draining lymph nodes of breast cancer patients supplied the node samples. The rearrangement joins TRBV5-1 to TRBJ2-5; D is undetermined. The TCR was taken from a female donor with breast cancer. Some clones in this sample may be carry-over from other donors' samples. Sequenced: axillary lymph node tissue. The CDR3 nucleotides read TGCGCCAGCAGCTTGGAAGACATTACACAAGAGACCCAGTACTTC. The encoded protein is CASSLEDITQETQYF.